This T cell receptor (beta chain) was retrieved from a study of immune cell composition in non-small cell lung cancer. Germline V lookup: CDR1 SGHVS, CDR2 FQNEAQ. Trimming took 9 bases from V and 7 from J, leaving 10 bases between them. CDR3 length: 12 residues. Clones were read by immunoSEQ multiplex PCR, and TCRdb kept only the in-frame ones, dropping some. The profile shows 4,000 to 5,500 clones, 83% of them singletons. This TCR came from a human donor with non-small cell lung cancer. The chain joins TRBV7-8 to TRBJ1-6, with a possible D match to TRBD1 (6 bases). The sequenced sample consisted of lung tumor tissue. CDR3 coding DNA: TGTGCCAGTGGGAGGGGGAATTCACCCCTCCACTTT. The encoded protein is CASGRGNSPLHF.